Below, 26 T cell receptor beta chains from the same sample are listed, as sequenced in a study of technical replicates of blood from a handful of donors. Only in-frame clones appear in the TCRdb table, and some are missing; sequencing was by immunoSEQ multiplex PCR. The sample has about 68,000 clones, around 97% seen once. The sample taken for sequencing was T cells isolated from PBMCs. All receptors come from a human donor in good health.

V is TRBV6-6 and J is TRBJ1-1; D is unclear. Germline loops: CDR1 MNHNY, CDR2 SVGAGI (reference sequence). The CDR3 has 14 amino acids. V was clipped by 2 bases and J by 0 bases, with 7 bases between them. CDR3 amino acids: CASSYERMNTEAFF. In nucleotides, the CDR3 is TGTGCCAGCAGTTACGAGAGAATGAACACTGAAGCTTTCTTT.

V gene TRBV7-9 combines with J gene TRBJ2-3; D is possibly TRBD2 (6 bases). Looked up from germline, CDR1 is SEHNR and CDR2 is FQNEAQ (reference sequence). Trimming shortened V by 2 bases and J by 4 bases, and 7 bases separated the two germline ends. CDR3 size: 13 residues. CDR3 loop: CASSLTGADTQYF. CDR3 sequence (DNA): TGTGCCAGCAGCTTAACGGGAGCAGATACGCAGTATTTT.

V is TRBV2 and J is TRBJ2-1; D might be TRBD2 (5 bases). CDR3 length equals 13 residues. V shed 5 bases and J shed 4 bases, with 9 bases lying between them. Per germline, CDR1 SNHLY and CDR2 FYNNEI. Here the CDR3 reads CASSHPGYNEQFF. Here the CDR3 DNA reads TGTGCCAGCAGTCATCCGGGGTACAATGAGCAGTTCTTC.

This rearrangement joins TRBV28 to TRBJ2-2; 8 bases line up with TRBD1. The J segment lost 2 bases and the V segment lost 7 bases, leaving 3 bases of the junction unmatched. The CDR3 spans 14 residues. In germline, CDR1 is MDHEN, CDR2 SYDVKM. CDR3 amino acids: CASKGQVNTGELFF. The CDR3 DNA reads TGTGCCAGCAAGGGACAGGTTAACACCGGGGAGCTGTTTTTT.

The chain combines TRBV7-9 with TRBJ2-5; TRBD1 matches 9 bases. The length of the CDR3 is 14 residues. V trimming: 5 bases; J trimming: 4 bases; junction bases outside the gene matches: 5. Germline loops: CDR1 SEHNR, CDR2 FQNEAQ (reference sequence). The CDR3 loop reads CASSRGTGTETQYF. DNA for the CDR3: TGTGCCAGCAGCCGAGGGACAGGGACAGAGACCCAGTACTTC. Complete variable domain (other parts from reference TRBV7-9 and TRBJ2-5): DTGVSQNPRHKITKRGQNVTFRCDPISEHNRLYWYRQTLGQGPEFLTYFQNEAQLEKSRLLSDRFSAERPKGSFSTLEIQRTEQGDSAMYLCASSRGTGTETQYFGPGTRLLVL.

The chain employs TRBV28 and TRBJ2-4; D is unclear. CDR1 is MDHEN and CDR2 is SYDVKM in the germline V gene. V was trimmed by 8 bases and J by 8 bases, leaving 16 bases between them. The CDR3 runs 13 residues. CDR3 residues: CASGWAGLHIQYF. In nucleotides, the CDR3 is TGTGCCAGCGGCTGGGCCGGTTTGCACATTCAGTACTTC.

The chain carries TRBV28 and TRBJ1-4; 9 bases match TRBD1. Per the germline V gene, CDR1 is MDHEN and CDR2 is SYDVKM. The CDR3 has 14 residues. Trimming removed 7 bases from V and 8 bases from J; junction bases left unmatched: 8. DNA of the CDR3: TGTGCCAGCATATCGGGACAGGGTGGCGAAAAACTGTTTTTT. It specifies CASISGQGGEKLFF.

This clone appeared once. The chain joins TRBV6-4 to TRBJ1-1, with 10 bases aligning to TRBD1. The CDR3 has 17 amino acids. The V gene end was trimmed by 6 bases and the J gene end by 4 bases; junction bases not matched to a gene: 14. CDR1 MRHNA and CDR2 SNTAGT come from the germline V gene. The CDR3 coding sequence is TGTGCCAGCAGCCAAAAATTCCGGGACAGGGGACCCACTGAAGCTTTCTTT. It is translated as CASSQKFRDRGPTEAFF.

This chain uses TRBV10-3 with TRBJ1-2; no clear D gene. Germline V gene data show CDR1 as ENHRY and CDR2 as SYGVKD. V gave up 4 bases and J gave up 4 bases, with 7 bases separating them. The CDR3 extends over 12 amino acids. The CDR3 nucleotides read TGTGCCATCAGTGCGGCGGCCTATGGCTACACCTTC. This sequence encodes CAISAAAYGYTF.

This rearrangement joins TRBV5-1 to TRBJ2-2; D is unresolved. The V gene lost 0 bases and the J gene lost 3 bases, with 12 bases spanning the gap. CDR3 size: 16 residues. Germline values: CDR1 SGHRS, CDR2 YFSETQ. The DNA for the CDR3 is TGCGCCAGCAGCTTGGTACGGGTAGGTGACACCGGGGAGCTGTTTTTT. Amino acids: CASSLVRVGDTGELFF.

The rearrangement joins TRBV5-1 to TRBJ2-5; TRBD2 aligns across 8 bases. The CDR3 consists of 16 residues. J gave up 2 bases and V 0 bases, and 6 bases lay outside the gene matches. Germline CDR1 is SGHRS and CDR2 is YFSETQ. CDR3 residues: CASSLGLTSGQETQYF. DNA for the CDR3: TGCGCCAGCAGCTTGGGCCTAACTAGCGGACAAGAGACCCAGTACTTC.

The chain is built from TRBV7-2 and TRBJ2-7; tentatively, D is TRBD2 (6 bases). The CDR3 length is 15 residues. V was trimmed by 5 bases and J by 2 bases, leaving 16 bases between them. Germline V lookup: CDR1 SGHTA, CDR2 FQGNSA. In DNA form, the CDR3 reads TGTGCCAGCAGCAAAAATCCGGGACTTGCCTACGAGCAGTACTTC. Translating gives CASSKNPGLAYEQYF.

In its sample, this clone was seen once. J is TRBJ1-2 and V is TRBV30; D may be TRBD1 (5 bases). Germline V lookup: CDR1 GTSNPN, CDR2 SVGIG (reference sequence). Trimming took 2 bases from V and 4 from J, leaving 11 bases between them. The CDR3 is 13 residues long. The DNA for the CDR3 is TGTGCCTGGAGTATGGCAGGGATCTATGGCTACACCTTC. Translation: CAWSMAGIYGYTF.

The V and J genes are TRBV7-6 and TRBJ1-5; 9 bases map to TRBD1. This CDR3 is built from 14 residues. V shed 5 bases and J 12 bases; nucleotides not matched to a gene: 11. Germline CDR1 reads SGHVS; CDR2 reads FNYEAQ. The CDR3 loop is CASSETTGGLDQHF. CDR3 nucleotide sequence: TGTGCCAGCAGCGAGACGACAGGGGGACTCGACCAGCATTTT.

The V gene is TRBV30, the J gene TRBJ1-5, with TRBD1 as a possible D gene (5 bases). The CDR3 consists of 13 residues. Trimming stripped 3 bases from V and 4 bases from J, with 10 bases between. From germline, CDR1 is GTSNPN and CDR2 SVGIG (reference sequence). Here the CDR3 DNA reads TGTGCCTGGAGGGTAGGGGAAAATCAGCCCCAGCATTTT. Residues: CAWRVGENQPQHF. Together with reference TRBV30 and TRBJ1-5, the CDR3 gives the full variable domain: SQTIHQWPATLVQPVGSPLSLECTVEGTSNPNLYWYRQAAGRGLQLLFYSVGIGQISSEVPQNLSASRPQDRQFILSSKKLLLSDSGFYLCAWRVGENQPQHFGDGTRLSIL.

This clone has just one count. The J gene is TRBJ2-5, the V gene TRBV4-3; no definite D call. The end of the DNA fits TRBJ2-7 better, so the J call may be wrong. CDR3 length equals 16 residues. The germline V gene encodes CDR1 LGHNA and CDR2 YSLEER. CDR3 sequence reads: CASSQEKTLPYAEQYF. The CDR3 DNA reads TGCGCCAGCAGCCAAGAGAAGACTCTCCCCTACGCCGAGCAGTACTTC.

The chain links TRBV4-2 to TRBJ2-7; weak D call: TRBD2 (5 bases). Germline assignment: CDR1 LGHNA and CDR2 YNFKEQ. This CDR3 has 16 residues. Deletions cut 0 bases from V and 3 bases from J, with 15 bases between. CDR3 sequence: CASSQDSEVPNYEQYF. The CDR3 DNA sequence: TGTGCCAGCAGCCAAGATTCGGAGGTCCCCAACTACGAGCAGTACTTC.

The chain has TRBV29-1 and TRBJ2-2; possible D gene TRBD1, 6 bases. Trimming cost V 6 bases and J 3 bases, with 14 bases left between them. CDR3 length: 14 residues. Germline V CDR1 and CDR2: SQVTM, ANQGSEA. CDR3 bases: TGCAGCGTCCAACACAGGGTATACACCGGGGAGCTGTTTTTT. The encoded protein is CSVQHRVYTGELFF.

This chain uses TRBV6-6 with TRBJ2-3, with TRBD2 matching 13 bases. V shed 6 bases, J shed 6 bases, and the junction held 9 bases outside the gene matches. The CDR3 runs 16 residues. Germline V CDR1 and CDR2: MNHNY, SVGAGI (reference sequence). CDR3 protein: CASRSGLAGVVDTQYF. The CDR3 DNA sequence: TGTGCCAGCAGGTCCGGACTAGCGGGAGTAGTGGATACGCAGTATTTT.

The rearrangement uses TRBV7-2 and TRBJ2-5; perhaps TRBD1 as D (6 bases). CDR1 is SGHTA, CDR2 FQGNSA, per germline. CDR3 length equals 16 residues. Deletions cut 0 bases from V and 2 bases from J, with 13 bases between. In DNA form, the CDR3 reads TGTGCCAGCAGCTTAGCGCTGGGGGACACTCAAGAGACCCAGTACTTC. Protein sequence: CASSLALGDTQETQYF.

This rearrangement joins TRBV5-4 to TRBJ2-3; 9 nucleotides align to TRBD2. With 4 bases clipped from V and 4 bases from J, the junction kept 7 bases outside the gene matches. The CDR3 contains 15 residues. The V gene's germline CDR1 is SGHNT and CDR2 YYREEE (reference sequence). The CDR3 loop reads CASSRGLAGSDTQYF. DNA for the CDR3: TGTGCCAGCAGCAGGGGGCTAGCGGGATCAGATACGCAGTATTTT.

This chain joins TRBV7-3 and TRBJ2-5; 9 bases line up with TRBD2. The CDR3 sequence is 17 residues long. V dropped 1 base and J dropped 4; count of bases not matched to a gene: 10. Germline V lookup: CDR1 SGHTA, CDR2 FQGTGA. CDR3 coding DNA: TGTGCCAGCAGCTTAAATCAGGGGCTAGCGGGAACAGAGACCCAGTACTTC. Its translation is CASSLNQGLAGTETQYF.

This clone was recorded only once. The chain combines TRBV6-6 with TRBJ1-2; 9 positions agree with TRBD1. The V gene end was trimmed by 2 bases and the J gene end by 7 bases; junction bases not matched to a gene: 5. Germline V gene data show CDR1 as MNHNY and CDR2 as SVGAGI (reference sequence). CDR3 length: 14 amino acids. CDR3 sequence: CASSYPDRGGGYTF. The CDR3 DNA sequence: TGTGCCAGCAGTTACCCGGACAGGGGAGGTGGCTACACCTTC.

This chain uses TRBV11-2 with TRBJ2-5, with D maybe TRBD1 (6 bases). Germline loops: CDR1 SGHAT, CDR2 FQNNGV. This CDR3 contains 17 residues. Between the trimmed V and J ends, which lost 1 base and 0 bases, there was a span of 15 bases. CDR3: CASSLGGSRGYQETQYF. The CDR3 DNA reads TGTGCCAGCAGCTTAGGAGGGTCTAGGGGGTACCAAGAGACCCAGTACTTC.

The genes are TRBV7-6 and TRBJ1-5; 10 nucleotides align to TRBD1. Germline V CDR1 and CDR2: SGHVS, FNYEAQ. The CDR3 totals 15 residues. J was trimmed by 7 bases and V by 5 bases; bases with no gene match: 8. The CDR3 region is CASSQSGTGVQPQHF. As DNA, the CDR3 is TGTGCCAGCAGCCAGAGCGGGACAGGGGTCCAGCCCCAGCATTTT. Complete variable domain (other parts from reference TRBV7-6 and TRBJ1-5): GAGVSQSPRYKVTKRGQDVALRCDPISGHVSLYWYRQALGQGPEFLTYFNYEAQQDKSGLPNDRFSAERPEGSISTLTIQRTEQRDSAMYRCASSQSGTGVQPQHFGDGTRLSIL.

The CDR3 sequence: CASSLIGDREVETEAFF. In DNA form, the CDR3 reads TGTGCCAGCAGCTTGATAGGAGACAGGGAAGTAGAAACTGAAGCTTTCTTT. The gene calls are TRBV7-8 and TRBJ1-1; 7 nucleotides agree with TRBD1. Trimming removed 3 bases from V and 5 bases from J; junction bases left unmatched: 15. The length of the CDR3 is 17 residues. Germline values: CDR1 SGHVS, CDR2 FQNEAQ.